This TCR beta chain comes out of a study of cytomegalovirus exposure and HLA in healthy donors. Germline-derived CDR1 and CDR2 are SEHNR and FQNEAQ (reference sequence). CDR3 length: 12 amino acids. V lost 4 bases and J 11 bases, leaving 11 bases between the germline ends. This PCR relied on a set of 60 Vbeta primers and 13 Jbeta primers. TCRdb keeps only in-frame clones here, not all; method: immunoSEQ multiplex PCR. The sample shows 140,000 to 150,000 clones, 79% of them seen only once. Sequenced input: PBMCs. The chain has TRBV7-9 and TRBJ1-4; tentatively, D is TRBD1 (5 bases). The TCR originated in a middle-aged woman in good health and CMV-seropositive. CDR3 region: CASSSTTVKLFF. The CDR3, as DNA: TGTGCCAGCAGCTCGACGACAGTTAAACTGTTTTTT.